A selection of T cell receptor beta chains follows, all from one sample in a study of technical replicates of blood from a handful of donors. The repertoire was sequenced with immunoSEQ multiplex PCR; TCRdb's copy has only in-frame clones and lacks some. The data show some 75,000 clones, with around 96% seen just once and around 0.31% held by the top ten. The sample comprised T cells isolated from PBMCs. Receptor source: a human donor in good health. Both conserved end residues are part of each CDR3. The D gene is left open where the match is weak. Only part of the rows carry a size: once, few, many, or a class if the clone is expanded.

clone size,V gene,J gene,D gene,CDR3 protein,CDR3 DNA
.,TRBV10-1,TRBJ2-7,.,CASSGEETYEQYF,TGCGCCAGCAGTGGCGAGGAGACCTACGAGCAGTACTTC
.,TRBV5-1,TRBJ2-1,.,CASQLQAGEQFF,TGCGCCAGCCAACTACAGGCTGGTGAGCAGTTCTTC
.,TRBV9,TRBJ2-1,TRBD1,CASSVDLGTATNEQFF,TGTGCCAGCAGCGTAGACCTAGGGACAGCTACTAATGAGCAGTTCTTC
once,TRBV6-1,TRBJ2-4,.,CASSPVIAKNIQYF,TGTGCCAGCAGCCCCGTAATAGCCAAAAACATTCAGTACTTC
.,TRBV7-2,TRBJ1-2,.,CASSLLSPGQGGYTF,TGTGCCAGCAGCTTACTGTCTCCGGGACAAGGTGGCTACACCTTC
.,TRBV6-5,TRBJ2-3,.,CASSYIQGGTDTQYF,TGTGCCAGCAGTTACATCCAGGGCGGCACAGATACGCAGTATTTT
.,TRBV4-1,TRBJ2-7,.,CASSPAGKSYEQYF,TGCGCCAGCAGCCCCGCCGGGAAGTCCTACGAGCAGTACTTC
.,TRBV14,TRBJ2-7,TRBD2,CASSRTTSGTYEQYF,TGTGCCAGCAGTCGGACTACTAGCGGGACCTACGAGCAGTACTTC
.,TRBV9,TRBJ2-1,TRBD2,CASTKLAGEWDEQFF,TGTGCCAGCACGAAACTAGCGGGAGAGTGGGATGAGCAGTTCTTC
.,TRBV21-1,TRBJ2-7,.,CASSKSRQGEMYEQYF,TGTGCCAGCAGCAAGTCTAGACAGGGGGAAATGTACGAGCAGTACTTC
.,TRBV6-1,TRBJ2-2,.,CASTVSSFPGELFF,TGTGCCAGCACCGTCTCTAGTTTTCCCGGGGAGCTGTTTTTT
.,TRBV5-4,TRBJ2-7,TRBD2,CASSSVGTSILEQYF,TGTGCCAGCAGCTCCGTGGGGACTAGCATTCTAGAGCAGTACTTC
.,TRBV28,TRBJ1-2,.,CASSFVGQGKSYTF,TGTGCCAGCAGTTTTGTGGGGCAGGGGAAAAGCTACACCTTC
.,TRBV5-1,TRBJ2-6,.,CASSLGQGRGANVLTF,TGCGCCAGCAGCTTGGGGCAGGGGCGAGGGGCCAACGTCCTGACTTTC
.,TRBV7-2,TRBJ2-2,TRBD2,CASSAPKREAVSGELFF,TGTGCCAGCAGCGCACCGAAGCGGGAGGCGGTTTCCGGGGAGCTGTTTTTT
.,TRBV2,TRBJ2-7,TRBD1,CASSEEGQSSYEQYF,TGTGCCAGCAGTGAAGAGGGACAGTCCTCCTACGAGCAGTACTTC
.,TRBV19,TRBJ2-1,.,CASSPGDGTYNEQFF,TGTGCCAGTAGCCCGGGGGACGGTACCTACAATGAGCAGTTCTTC
.,TRBV20-1,TRBJ2-7,.,CSGQFSYEQYF,TGCAGTGGGCAGTTCTCCTACGAGCAGTACTTC
once,TRBV11-1,TRBJ1-1,TRBD1,CASSSGQMAFF,TGTGCCAGCAGCTCGGGACAGATGGCTTTCTTT
.,TRBV7-9,TRBJ2-5,TRBD1,CASSSGTGLQETQYF,TGTGCCAGCAGCTCTGGGACAGGATTGCAAGAGACCCAGTACTTC